The subject of this entry is one T cell receptor (beta chain). This record belongs to a study of blood T cells in healthy people across ages. Through a sample-barcoded 5' primer and a J-beta primer mix, a second PCR was run for roughly 6 to 12 cycles. TCRdb processed the 5' RACE reads anew with MiXCR; each CDR3 protein has one entry. The data contain more than 600,000 distinct CDR3 sequences, 25% of them singletons. The CDR3 covers 13 residues. The J segment lost 3 bases and the V segment lost 7 bases, leaving 8 bases of the junction unmatched. Germline V gene data show CDR1 as SQVTM and CDR2 as ANQGSEA. The same data also went into a second study, on T cells of mothers and their children.

The origin of this receptor is a boy younger than 18 in good health. The chain links TRBV29-1 to TRBJ1-1; the match to TRBD1 covers 7 bases. Sequenced material: blood. The CDR3 here is CSARDRSYTEAFF. The CDR3 DNA reads TGCAGCGCCCGGGACAGATCATACACTGAAGCTTTCTTT.